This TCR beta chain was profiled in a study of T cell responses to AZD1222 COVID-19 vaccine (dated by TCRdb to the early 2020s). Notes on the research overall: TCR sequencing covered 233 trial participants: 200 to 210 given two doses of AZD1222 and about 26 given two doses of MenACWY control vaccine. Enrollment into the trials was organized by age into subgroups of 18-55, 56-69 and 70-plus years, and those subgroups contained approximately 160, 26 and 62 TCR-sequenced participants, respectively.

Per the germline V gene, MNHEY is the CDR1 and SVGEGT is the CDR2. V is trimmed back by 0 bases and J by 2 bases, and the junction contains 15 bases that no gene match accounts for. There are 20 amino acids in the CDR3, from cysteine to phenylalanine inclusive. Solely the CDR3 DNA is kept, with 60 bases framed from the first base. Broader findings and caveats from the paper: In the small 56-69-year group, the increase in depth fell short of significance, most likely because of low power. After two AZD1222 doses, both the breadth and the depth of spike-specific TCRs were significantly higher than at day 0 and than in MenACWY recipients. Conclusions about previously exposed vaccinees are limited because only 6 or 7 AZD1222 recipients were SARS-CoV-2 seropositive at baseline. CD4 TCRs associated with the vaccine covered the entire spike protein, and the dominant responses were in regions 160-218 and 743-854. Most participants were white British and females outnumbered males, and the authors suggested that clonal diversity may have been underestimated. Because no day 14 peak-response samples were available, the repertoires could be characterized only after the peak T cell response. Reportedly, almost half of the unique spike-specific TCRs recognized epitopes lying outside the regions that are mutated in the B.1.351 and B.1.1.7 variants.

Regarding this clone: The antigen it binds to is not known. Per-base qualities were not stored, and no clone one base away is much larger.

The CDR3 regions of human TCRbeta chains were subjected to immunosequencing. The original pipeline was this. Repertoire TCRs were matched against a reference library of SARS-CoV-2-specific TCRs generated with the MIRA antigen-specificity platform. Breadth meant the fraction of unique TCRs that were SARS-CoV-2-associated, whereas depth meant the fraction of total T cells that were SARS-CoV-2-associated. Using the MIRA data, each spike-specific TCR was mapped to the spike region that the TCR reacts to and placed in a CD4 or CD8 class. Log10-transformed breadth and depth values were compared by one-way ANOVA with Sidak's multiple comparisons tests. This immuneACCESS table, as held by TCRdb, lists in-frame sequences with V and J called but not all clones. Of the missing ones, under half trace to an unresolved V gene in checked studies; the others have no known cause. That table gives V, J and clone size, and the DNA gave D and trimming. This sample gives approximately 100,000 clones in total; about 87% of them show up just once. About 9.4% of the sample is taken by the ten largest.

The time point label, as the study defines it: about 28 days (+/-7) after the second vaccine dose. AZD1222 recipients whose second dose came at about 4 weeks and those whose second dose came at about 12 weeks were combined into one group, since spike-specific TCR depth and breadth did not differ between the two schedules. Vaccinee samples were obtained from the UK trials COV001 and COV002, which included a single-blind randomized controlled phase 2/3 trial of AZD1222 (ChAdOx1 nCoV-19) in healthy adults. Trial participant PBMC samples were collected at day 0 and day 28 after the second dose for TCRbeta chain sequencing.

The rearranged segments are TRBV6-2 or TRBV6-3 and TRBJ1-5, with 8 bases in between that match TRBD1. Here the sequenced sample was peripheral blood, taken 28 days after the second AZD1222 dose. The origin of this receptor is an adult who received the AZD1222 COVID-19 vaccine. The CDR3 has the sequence CASSYSGGQGWVSGNQPQHF. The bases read TGTGCCAGCAGTTACTCTGGCGGACAGGGATGGGTTTCGGGCAATCAGCCCCAGCATTTT.